This T cell receptor (beta chain) was obtained from a study of blood T cell repertoires in COVID-19. Study overall: Sample material is recorded as cDNA or gDNA derived from T cells, B-cell-depleted T cells, or PBMCs.

In the study's own analysis: Amplification from reference gene primers served as the basis for estimated nucleated cell counts. Sequencing used immunoSEQ multiplex PCR; TCRdb keeps in-frame clones, though not all of them. Clonal size and the V and J genes are those of that table, whereas D and trimming came from the DNA. Among about 150,000 clones listed, about 89% were seen once. V gave up 6 bases and J gave up 6 bases, with 11 bases separating them. Germline V CDR1 and CDR2: MNHEY, SVGAGI. The CDR3 has 12 residues. This clonotype was obtained from a man between 60 and 75 years old with active or convalescent COVID-19. Sequencing was done on a sample of peripheral blood. This sequence joins TRBV6-5 and TRBJ1-1; tentatively, D is TRBD1 (6 bases). The CDR3 here is CASSPQGPEAFF. In DNA form, the CDR3 reads TGTGCCAGCAGCCCACAGGGTCCTGAAGCTTTCTTT.